A selection of T cell receptor beta chains follows, all from one sample in a study of shared clonotypes between healthy human individuals. The data were produced by immunoSEQ multiplex PCR, yet TCRdb's version contains in-frame clones alone and is incomplete. The table has fewer than 1 million clones, around 96% seen once. The specimen sequenced was naive CD8+ T cells sorted from blood. The receptors stem from a man under 40 in good health. Each CDR3 is given with its conserved first and last residue. The order of the fields is J gene, V gene, clone size, D gene, CDR3 protein, CDR3 DNA. D genes are given only for firm matches. Size values are once, few and many counts, or a class for expanded clones, and some rows have none.

TRBJ1-5	TRBV10-2	NA	NA	CASRGGWDRNQPQHF	TGCGCCAGCAGAGGCGGTTGGGACCGCAATCAGCCCCAGCATTTT
TRBJ2-2	TRBV29-1	NA	NA	CSVVQITGELFF	TGCAGCGTTGTACAGATCACCGGGGAGCTGTTTTTT
TRBJ1-2	TRBV27	NA	NA	CASSSSTGYGYTF	TGTGCCAGCAGTTCGAGTACAGGCTATGGCTACACCTTC
TRBJ2-7	TRBV10-3	NA	NA	CAISDLNYEQYF	TGTGCCATCAGTGACCTCAACTACGAGCAGTACTTC
TRBJ2-2	TRBV28	NA	NA	CASSFTGRYLVGELFF	TGTGCCAGCAGCTTCACGGGACGGTATCTTGTCGGGGAGCTGTTTTTT
TRBJ1-1	TRBV19	NA	TRBD1	CASSRDRGQSEAFF	TGTGCCAGTAGTAGGGACAGGGGGCAGTCTGAAGCTTTCTTT
TRBJ2-3	TRBV28	NA	NA	CASSFLDTGPTQYF	TGTGCCAGCAGTTTCTTAGACACCGGGCCCACGCAGTATTTT
TRBJ2-7	TRBV19	NA	NA	CASSIFQGYEQYF	TGTGCCAGTAGTATATTCCAGGGCTACGAGCAGTACTTC
TRBJ2-1	TRBV9	NA	NA	CASSAPGGWNEQFF	TGTGCCAGCAGCGCCCCAGGGGGGTGGAATGAGCAGTTCTTC
TRBJ2-3	TRBV10-3	NA	TRBD2	CASTSGLQDTQYF	TGTGCTTCGACTAGCGGTCTTCAAGATACGCAGTATTTT
TRBJ2-5	TRBV9	NA	TRBD2	CASSGREALRETQYF	TGTGCCAGCAGCGGGCGGGAGGCCCTCAGGGAGACCCAGTACTTC
TRBJ2-3	TRBV7-6	NA	TRBD2	CASSTLTSGNPDTQYF	TGTGCCAGCAGCACCCTGACTAGCGGGAACCCAGATACGCAGTATTTT
TRBJ1-1	TRBV4-1	NA	NA	CASSQGGKRGPEAFF	TGCGCCAGCAGCCAAGGAGGGAAGCGGGGGCCTGAAGCTTTCTTT
TRBJ1-4	TRBV7-9	NA	TRBD1	CASSGTGTGPLPQKLFF	TGTGCCAGCAGCGGAACCGGGACAGGGCCGCTCCCCCAAAAACTGTTTTTT
TRBJ2-1	TRBV11-2	NA	TRBD2	CASSYGSLAGGPSYNEQFF	TGTGCCAGCAGCTACGGTTCCCTAGCGGGAGGGCCATCCTACAATGAGCAGTTCTTC
TRBJ2-7	TRBV2	NA	TRBD1	CASKRQGAQFVEQYF	TGTGCCAGCAAAAGACAGGGGGCGCAGTTTGTTGAGCAGTACTTC
TRBJ1-2	TRBV7-9	once	TRBD1	CASFIRDREDPGGYTF	TGTGCCAGCTTCATCCGGGACAGGGAAGACCCGGGGGGCTACACCTTC
TRBJ1-5	TRBV11-2	NA	NA	CASSPAGNQPQHF	TGTGCCAGCAGCCCCGCGGGCAATCAGCCCCAGCATTTT
TRBJ2-1	TRBV10-3	NA	NA	CAIKLDTYNEQFF	TGTGCCATCAAACTAGATACCTACAATGAGCAGTTCTTC
TRBJ2-5	TRBV7-9	NA	NA	CASSASSGQETQYF	TGTGCCAGCAGCGCTTCATCAGGCCAAGAGACCCAGTACTTC
TRBJ2-7	TRBV7-7	once	NA	CASSRNDRAEQYF	TGTGCTAGCAGCCGAAACGACAGAGCCGAGCAGTACTTC
TRBJ1-4	TRBV5-1	once	NA	CASSLGQLPGVTNEKLFF	TGCGCCAGCAGCCTAGGACAGCTACCTGGGGTAACTAATGAAAAACTGTTTTTT
TRBJ1-4	TRBV29-1	NA	NA	CSVAGDPASIEKLFF	TGCAGCGTGGCCGGGGACCCGGCCTCAATTGAAAAACTGTTTTTT
TRBJ2-5	TRBV5-4	NA	TRBD2	CASSVQREVDQETQYF	TGTGCCAGCAGCGTGCAGCGGGAGGTTGATCAAGAGACCCAGTACTTC
TRBJ1-1	TRBV7-9	NA	NA	CASSLEVVPEAFF	TGTGCCAGCAGCTTAGAGGTGGTCCCTGAAGCTTTCTTT
TRBJ1-1	TRBV29-1	NA	NA	CSVESQGNTEAFF	TGCAGCGTTGAAAGTCAGGGGAACACTGAAGCTTTCTTT
TRBJ2-7	TRBV27	few	NA	CASRGLGWEQYF	TGTGCCAGCAGGGGCCTAGGGTGGGAGCAGTACTTC
TRBJ2-3	TRBV7-9	NA	NA	CASSLYSSTDTQYF	TGTGCCAGCAGCTTATATTCGAGCACAGATACGCAGTATTTT
TRBJ2-3	TRBV7-9	NA	NA	CASSPPDSQLTDTQYF	TGTGCCAGCAGCCCACCGGACAGTCAGCTCACAGATACGCAGTATTTT
TRBJ2-7	TRBV7-6	NA	TRBD1	CASSKLGQLYEQYF	TGTGCCAGCAGTAAATTGGGACAGCTATACGAGCAGTACTTC
TRBJ1-1	TRBV9	NA	NA	CASSPGPPGTEAFF	TGTGCCAGCAGCCCCGGACCGCCGGGCACTGAAGCTTTCTTT
TRBJ2-1	TRBV5-8	NA	NA	CASRARGLSSYNEQFF	TGTGCCAGCAGGGCACGGGGACTCAGCTCCTACAATGAGCAGTTCTTC
TRBJ2-5	TRBV27	once	NA	CASQGGETQYF	TGTGCCAGCCAAGGGGGAGAGACCCAGTACTTC
TRBJ2-3	TRBV5-4	NA	TRBD1	CASSRPGTDFTDTQYF	TGTGCCAGCAGCCGACCCGGGACAGATTTCACAGATACGCAGTATTTT
TRBJ2-1	TRBV21-1	NA	NA	CASSLTSGSCGPYNEQFF	TGTGCCAGCAGTTTGACTAGCGGGAGTTGCGGTCCCTACAATGAGCAGTTCTTC
TRBJ1-5	TRBV11-2	NA	NA	CASSLGGTQPQHF	TGTGCCAGCAGCTTAGGGGGGACCCAGCCCCAGCATTTT
TRBJ2-4	TRBV5-6	NA	TRBD1	CASSTQGAKNIQYF	TGTGCCAGTTCGACACAGGGGGCCAAAAACATTCAGTACTTC
TRBJ1-1	TRBV29-1	NA	TRBD1	CSAVRADRVLNTEAFF	TGCAGCGCTGTGAGGGCCGACAGGGTTTTGAACACTGAAGCTTTCTTT
TRBJ2-4	TRBV19	NA	TRBD1	CASRGETGAQVENIQYF	TGTGCCAGTAGAGGGGAGACAGGGGCCCAAGTAGAAAACATTCAGTACTTC
TRBJ1-3	TRBV9	NA	NA	CASSPTTSGNTIYF	TGTGCCAGCTCCCCGACAACCTCTGGAAACACCATATATTTT